The 27 T cell receptor beta chains below all came from one sample that was sequenced in a study of blood T cell repertoires in COVID-19. Assay: immunoSEQ multiplex PCR; the TCRdb copy retains only in-frame clones and omits some. Of about 210,000 clones listed, approximately 78% were seen once; the top ten hold 9.5% to 15%. Sequenced input: peripheral blood. The origin of the receptors is a woman between 40 and 55 years old with acute or convalescent COVID-19.

The chain recombines TRBV3-1 (or the pseudogene TRBV3-2) with TRBJ1-1; 9 positions agree with TRBD1. Losses at the gene ends were 4 bases for V and 4 bases for J; bases not matched to a gene: 4. This CDR3 is 14 amino acids long. Germline values: CDR1 LGHDT, CDR2 YNNKEL (reference sequence). The CDR3 loop is CASSRRQGGTEAFF. In nucleotides, the CDR3 is TGTGCCAGCAGCCGTCGACAGGGGGGCACTGAAGCTTTCTTT.

The chain has TRBV4-1 and TRBJ1-1, with D unclear. Trimming pared 10 bases from V and 0 bases from J, leaving 12 bases between. Germline lookup yields CDR1 MGHRA and CDR2 YSYEKL. This CDR3 is 13 amino acids long. CDR3 region: CATRRLLNTEAFF. The CDR3, as DNA: TGCGCCACCCGCCGACTCCTGAACACTGAAGCTTTCTTT.

The chain joins TRBV12-5 to TRBJ2-1; 10 nucleotides agree with TRBD1. The CDR3 length is 15 residues. J lost 7 bases, V lost 1 base, and 4 bases had no gene match. Germline V gene sequence: CDR1 LGHNT, CDR2 FRNRAP. DNA of the CDR3: TGTGCTAGTGGTTTGGGACAGGGGGCGGTTAATGAGCAGTTCTTC. This encodes CASGLGQGAVNEQFF.

The chain carries TRBV29-1 and TRBJ2-1; D may be TRBD2 (5 bases). Deletions cut 4 bases from V and 8 bases from J, with 12 bases between. The germline CDR1 and CDR2 sequences are SQVTM and ANQGSEA. The CDR3 loop spans 12 amino acids. The DNA of the CDR3 is TGCAGCGTTGTGGAGACCGGGGATGAGCAGTTCTTC. Translating gives CSVVETGDEQFF.

The chain joins TRBV10-1 to TRBJ2-7; tentative D call: TRBD2 (6 bases). Germline V gene lookup returns CDR1 WNHNN and CDR2 SYGVQD (reference sequence). V lost 1 base and J 7 bases, leaving 11 bases between the germline ends. The CDR3 has 13 residues. CDR3 DNA: TGCGCCAGCAGTGAGTTGCCCGCGGGGGAGCAGTACTTC. Its protein product is CASSELPAGEQYF.

This clone was observed once. V is TRBV7-2 and J is TRBJ1-1, with a tentative D call TRBD1 (6 bases). The V gene's germline CDR1 is SGHTA and CDR2 FQGNSA. V gave up 6 bases and J gave up 1 base, with 12 bases separating them. The CDR3 is 14 amino acids. CDR3 bases: TGTGCCAGCAGGGAGGCCAGGGGGAACACTGAAGCTTTCTTT. Residues: CASREARGNTEAFF.

The rearrangement joins TRBV19 to TRBJ1-1; D might be TRBD1 (6 bases). The CDR3 runs 13 residues. The ends were cut back, 5 bases at V and 10 bases at J, with 17 bases in the middle. The germline CDR1 and CDR2 sequences are LNHDA and SQIVND (reference sequence). CDR3 in amino acids: CASSPRMGAGAFF. DNA for the CDR3: TGTGCCAGTAGTCCCAGAATGGGGGCGGGAGCTTTCTTT.

The CDR3 DNA reads TGTGCCAGCAGCTTAGGGGCTAGCGGGAGGGCCTCCCAAGAGACCCAGTACTTC. This translates into CASSLGASGRASQETQYF. V gene TRBV7-2 combines with J gene TRBJ2-5; 12 nucleotides agree with TRBD2. After removal of 1 base from V and 1 base from J, the junction contained 7 bases not matched to a gene. The germline gives CDR1 SGHTA, CDR2 FQGNSA. CDR3 length: 18 amino acids.

The CDR3, as DNA: TGTGCCACCAGCAGACCGACAGTGGGGGGCGGGGAGCTGTTTTTT. This codes for CATSRPTVGGGELFF. V is TRBV15 and J is TRBJ2-2; D possibly corresponds to TRBD2 (6 bases). Trimming took off 2 bases at V and 7 bases at J, with 14 bases between the two ends. The V gene's germline CDR1 is LNHNV and CDR2 YYDKDF (reference sequence). This CDR3 is 15 amino acids long.

The chain carries TRBV7-3 and TRBJ2-7; a weak D match, TRBD1 (6 bases). This CDR3 has 20 residues. V was pared by 1 base and J by 6 bases, with 31 bases between. Germline assignment: CDR1 SGHTA and CDR2 FQGTGA. The CDR3, as DNA: TGTGCCAGCAGCTTAATGAGCGGCCAAGTGCAACCGAGGGGGTGTTGCGAGCAGTACTTC. This encodes CASSLMSGQVQPRGCCEQYF.

This clone was observed a handful of times. V and J are TRBV28 and TRBJ1-3; weak D call: TRBD1 (5 bases). Germline values: CDR1 MDHEN, CDR2 SYDVKM. V was shortened by 6 bases and J by 8 bases, with 17 bases between the two germline ends. The CDR3 is 14 residues long. CDR3 bases: TGTGCCAGCAGCCAAGGAGGGACCGCGGACACCATATATTTT. Residues: CASSQGGTADTIYF.

This clone was recorded only once. The V and J genes are TRBV6-6 and TRBJ2-5; 9 bases match TRBD1. Germline V lookup: CDR1 MNHNY, CDR2 SVGAGI (reference sequence). The CDR3 spans 15 residues. V was pared by 1 base and J by 8 bases, with 8 bases of the junction left unmatched. CDR3 sequence (DNA): TGTGCCAGCAGTTACTGGGACAGGGACAAGAGAACCCAGTACTTC. Translation: CASSYWDRDKRTQYF.

The chain uses TRBV4-3 and TRBJ1-1; a weak D match, TRBD1 (6 bases). The CDR3 is 15 residues long. Per germline, CDR1 LGHNA and CDR2 YSLEER. V lost 3 bases to trimming and J lost 1 base, with 12 bases between them. CDR3 amino acids: CASSQSLTGNTEAFF. The CDR3 DNA follows: TGCGCCAGCAGCCAGAGCCTGACAGGGAACACTGAAGCTTTCTTT.

The chain combines TRBV4-3 with TRBJ2-2; D unclear. The germline gives CDR1 LGHNA, CDR2 YSLEER. V was cut by 4 bases and J by 6 bases, with 15 bases left in between. The CDR3 runs to 15 residues. The CDR3 protein is CASSRTEDWPGELFF. Here the CDR3 DNA reads TGCGCCAGCAGCCGCACCGAAGATTGGCCCGGGGAGCTGTTTTTT.

The V gene is TRBV7-2, the J gene TRBJ2-7, with TRBD2 identical over 10 bases. CDR1 is SGHTA and CDR2 is FQGNSA in the germline V gene. The CDR3 sequence is 15 residues long. With V trimmed by 5 bases and J by 3 bases, 7 bases remained unmatched. The CDR3 DNA sequence: TGTGCCAGCAGCCCAGCTAGCGGGGGATACTACGAGCAGTACTTC. The encoded protein is CASSPASGGYYEQYF.

V is TRBV30 and J is TRBJ2-7; D is ambiguous. Germline assignment: CDR1 GTSNPN and CDR2 SVGIG (reference sequence). The V end lost 7 bases, the J end lost 4 bases, and 17 bases lay between the germline ends. CDR3 length equals 13 residues. In DNA, the CDR3 is TGTGCCTTAAACTCTGTAAACTTGTACGAGCAGTACTTC. Translating it yields CALNSVNLYEQYF.

This clone came up a few times. The rearrangement links TRBV7-6 to TRBJ2-2, with unresolved D. The CDR3 is made up of 15 amino acids. V was pared by 6 bases and J by 0 bases, with 11 bases between. Looked up from germline, CDR1 is SGHVS and CDR2 is FNYEAQ. CDR3 region: CASRRFPSNTGELFF. CDR3 nucleotide sequence: TGTGCCAGCAGACGGTTCCCTTCGAACACCGGGGAGCTGTTTTTT.

The chain employs TRBV6-1 and TRBJ1-2, with D maybe TRBD1 (6 bases). Per germline, CDR1 MNHNS and CDR2 SASEGT. V gave up 0 bases and J gave up 4 bases, with 15 bases separating them. This CDR3 contains 16 residues. CDR3 sequence reads: CASSEALGAGFYGYTF. The CDR3 DNA follows: TGTGCCAGCAGTGAAGCGTTGGGGGCAGGGTTCTATGGCTACACCTTC.

The rearrangement uses TRBV7-3 and TRBJ1-1, with TRBD1 matching 9 bases. The junction had 13 bases not matched to a gene; V was cut back by 5 bases and J by 6 bases. The CDR3 length is 16 residues. CDR1 and CDR2 (germline): SGHTA, FQGTGA. The CDR3 nucleotides read TGTGCCAGCAGCCGCCAGACAGGGGGGAACGGCGCTGAAGCTTTCTTT. It is translated as CASSRQTGGNGAEAFF. Drawing the rest from reference TRBV7-3 and TRBJ1-1, the complete variable domain is GAGVSQTPSNKVTEKGKYVELRCDPISGHTALYWYRQSLGQGPEFLIYFQGTGAADDSGLPNDRFFAVRPEGSVSTLKIQRTERGDSAVYLCASSRQTGGNGAEAFFGQGTRLTVV.

The rearrangement uses TRBV7-2 and TRBJ2-1; TRBD2 matches at 14 bases. The CDR3 consists of 14 residues. V shed 5 bases, J shed 11 bases, and the junction held 5 bases outside the gene matches. The V gene's germline CDR1 is SGHTA and CDR2 FQGNSA. In DNA form, the CDR3 reads TGTGCCAGCAGCGCGACTAGCGGGGGGGGGAAGCAGTTCTTC. It codes for CASSATSGGGKQFF.

This clone was seen a single time. This rearrangement joins TRBV19 to TRBJ2-6, with TRBD1 identical over 8 bases. This CDR3 has 12 amino acids. CDR1 is LNHDA, CDR2 SQIVND, per germline (reference sequence). V lost 10 bases, J lost 8 bases, and 4 bases stayed unmatched. Written as DNA, the CDR3 is TGTGCCACCGGGACAGGTACCAACGTCCTGACTTTC. It codes for CATGTGTNVLTF.

There are a few counts of this clone. The V gene is TRBV4-1, the J gene TRBJ2-7; 7 bases are a match to TRBD1. This CDR3 has 15 amino acids. The junction had 5 bases not matched to a gene; V was cut back by 2 bases and J by 1 base. Germline V CDR1 and CDR2: MGHRA, YSYEKL. CDR3 DNA sequence: TGCGCCAGCAGCCAACTGGACAGGACTTCCTACGAGCAGTACTTC. It is translated as CASSQLDRTSYEQYF.

The chain uses TRBV12-5 and TRBJ2-7; D gene ambiguous. Looked up from germline, CDR1 is LGHNT and CDR2 is FRNRAP. The CDR3 extends over 13 amino acids. The V end lost 6 bases, the J end lost 6 bases, and 15 bases lay between the germline ends. CDR3 loop: CASGHAAGGEQYF. The CDR3 DNA reads as TGTGCTAGTGGCCACGCAGCCGGCGGCGAGCAGTACTTC. The complete variable domain, with remaining parts taken from reference TRBV12-5 and TRBJ2-7, reads DARVTQTPRHKVTEMGQEVTMRCQPILGHNTVFWYRQTMMQGLELLAYFRNRAPLDDSGMPKDRFSAEMPDATLATLKIQPSEPRDSAVYFCASGHAAGGEQYFGPGTRLTVT.

The chain employs TRBV28 and TRBJ1-1; D is uncertain. Trimming took 5 bases from V and 5 from J, leaving 12 bases between them. CDR3 length: 13 residues. Germline loops: CDR1 MDHEN, CDR2 SYDVKM. The CDR3: CASSRASDTEAFF. For the CDR3, the DNA is TGTGCCAGCAGTCGAGCGAGTGATACTGAAGCTTTCTTT.

V gene TRBV13 combines with J gene TRBJ1-2, with D possibly matching TRBD1 (6 bases). The germline gives CDR1 PRHDT, CDR2 FYEKMQ (reference sequence). The CDR3 has 15 amino acids. V was shortened by 2 bases and J by 2 bases, with 12 bases between the two germline ends. The CDR3 region has the DNA TGTGCCAGCAGCTTAAGGGGGGGTCTGAACTATGGCTACACCTTC. This encodes CASSLRGGLNYGYTF.

The chain uses TRBV19 and TRBJ2-7; D remains unclear. The CDR3 has 13 residues. The V end was cut by 3 bases, the J end by 0 bases, with 6 bases between. Germline V gives CDR1 LNHDA, CDR2 SQIVND (reference sequence). The CDR3 region has the DNA TGTGCCAGTAGTATTGAGGACTCCTACGAGCAGTACTTC. Translation: CASSIEDSYEQYF. Complete variable domain (other parts from reference TRBV19 and TRBJ2-7): DGGITQSPKYLFRKEGQNVTLSCEQNLNHDAMYWYRQDPGQGLRLIYYSQIVNDFQKGDIAEGYSVSREKKESFPLTVTSAQKNPTAFYLCASSIEDSYEQYFGPGTRLTVT.

The rearrangement joins TRBV27 to TRBJ2-7, with 7 bases aligning to TRBD2. The V segment lost 4 bases and the J segment 3 bases; nucleotides outside the gene matches: 6. The CDR3 covers 14 residues. Germline loops: CDR1 MNHEY, CDR2 SMNVEV (reference sequence). CDR3: CASSSTGGNYEQYF. CDR3 sequence (DNA): TGTGCCAGCAGTTCGACCGGGGGGAACTACGAGCAGTACTTC.